Below are 7 T cell receptor beta chains sequenced from a single sample in a study of blood T cell repertoires in COVID-19. Some clones are missing from TCRdb's copy, which holds only in-frame ones; the method was immunoSEQ multiplex PCR. The sample yields some 120,000 clones, roughly four fifths seen once. The source material was peripheral blood. Receptors originate from a man aged 25 to 40 with COVID-19, enrolled during active disease.

This chain connects TRBV19 to TRBJ1-5; unclear D gene. The CDR3 extends over 16 amino acids. CDR1 and CDR2 (germline): LNHDA, SQIVND (reference sequence). V was pared by 5 bases and J by 2 bases, with 16 bases between. Here the CDR3 reads CASSLAPTEGNQPQHF. CDR3 in DNA: TGTGCCAGTAGTCTTGCCCCAACTGAGGGCAATCAGCCCCAGCATTTT.

This chain uses TRBV7-2 with TRBJ2-7, with D perhaps matching TRBD1 (5 bases). Per germline, CDR1 SGHTA and CDR2 FQGNSA. The CDR3 spans 15 residues. V lost 5 bases, J lost 1 base, and 15 bases lay in between. CDR3 sequence: CASSKDNQESYEQYF. The CDR3 nucleotides read TGTGCCAGCAGCAAGGACAACCAAGAATCCTACGAGCAGTACTTC.

This sequence joins TRBV12-3 or TRBV12-4 and TRBJ2-7; tentatively, D is TRBD2 (5 bases). The CDR3 totals 13 residues. V was pared by 6 bases and J by 3 bases, with 12 bases between. In nucleotides, the CDR3 is TGTGCCAGCAGGCAAACGGCGGGCTACGAGCAGTACTTC. It yields the protein CASRQTAGYEQYF.

V usage is TRBV7-3 and J usage is TRBJ2-5, with 7 positions matching TRBD2. Per the germline V gene, CDR1 is SGHTA and CDR2 is FQGTGA. This CDR3 spans 17 amino acids. Trimming cost V 5 bases and J 5 bases; bases outside gene matches: 17. The CDR3 DNA is TGTGCCAGCAGCCCAGGATCGGGGGAGGGCCCTAGTGAGACCCAGTACTTC. It is translated as CASSPGSGEGPSETQYF.

The V gene is TRBV13, the J gene TRBJ2-2; no clear D. Germline V CDR1 and CDR2: PRHDT, FYEKMQ (reference sequence). The ends were cut back, 0 bases at V and 1 base at J, with 3 bases in the middle. The CDR3 sequence is 14 residues long. CDR3 region: CASSLGQNTGELFF. DNA for the CDR3: TGTGCCAGCAGCTTAGGTCAGAACACCGGGGAGCTGTTTTTT.

This clone was observed a single time. V and J are TRBV6-7 and TRBJ2-1; 11 bases match TRBD2. TRBV6-7 is an open reading frame, and its role is uncertain. Unmatched junction bases numbered 1, after V lost 6 bases and J lost 3 bases. The CDR3 runs to 14 residues. The CDR3 DNA follows: TGTGCCAGCAGGGGACTAGCGGACTACAATGAGCAGTTCTTC. This translates into CASRGLADYNEQFF.

This rearrangement joins TRBV28 to TRBJ1-6, with 8 nucleotides matching TRBD1. V trimming: 3 bases; J trimming: 5 bases; junction bases outside the gene matches: 27. Germline assignment: CDR1 MDHEN and CDR2 SYDVKM. The CDR3 loop spans 23 amino acids. Here the CDR3 reads CASSFAATVLTGGRVGNNSPLHF. CDR3 sequence (DNA): TGTGCCAGCAGTTTTGCTGCCACCGTGTTAACAGGGGGGCGGGTTGGTAATAATTCACCCCTCCACTTT.